This T cell receptor (beta chain) was recovered during a study of shared T cell receptors in the human thymus. The method was immunoSEQ multiplex PCR; TCRdb's version includes in-frame clones alone and lacks a portion of them. Of approximately 400,000 clones listed, 85% to 95% are singletons. This CDR3 is 17 amino acids long. From germline, CDR1 is ENHRY and CDR2 SYGVKD. Trimming at V came to 6 bases and at J to 3 bases, leaving 16 bases not matched to a gene. Material for sequencing was thymocytes. The J gene is TRBJ2-7, the V gene TRBV10-3; 8 nucleotides line up with TRBD2. The receptor's source is a human donor. The CDR3 loop reads CAIRNPLAGGMIYEQYF. The CDR3 DNA sequence: TGTGCCATCAGAAATCCCCTAGCGGGCGGAATGATCTACGAGCAGTACTTC.